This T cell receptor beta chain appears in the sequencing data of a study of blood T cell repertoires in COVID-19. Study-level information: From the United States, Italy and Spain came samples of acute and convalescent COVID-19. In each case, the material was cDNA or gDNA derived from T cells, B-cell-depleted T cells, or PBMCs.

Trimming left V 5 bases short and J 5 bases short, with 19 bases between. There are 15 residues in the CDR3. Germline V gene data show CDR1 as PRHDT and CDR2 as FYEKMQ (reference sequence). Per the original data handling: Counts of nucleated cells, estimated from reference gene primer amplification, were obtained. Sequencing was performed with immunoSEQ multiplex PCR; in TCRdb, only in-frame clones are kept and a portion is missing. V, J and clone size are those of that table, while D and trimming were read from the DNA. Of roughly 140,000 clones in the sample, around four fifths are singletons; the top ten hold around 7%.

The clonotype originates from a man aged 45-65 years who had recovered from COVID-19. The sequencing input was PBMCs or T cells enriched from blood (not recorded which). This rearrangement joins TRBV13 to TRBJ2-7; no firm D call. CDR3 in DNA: TGTGCCAGCAGCCGTACCGGGTCCTTGTTCGACGAGCAGTACTTC. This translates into CASSRTGSLFDEQYF.